This T cell receptor beta chain emerged from a study of cytomegalovirus exposure and HLA in healthy donors. Whole-study context: An early release of data contained roughly 90 million unique TCRs, which came from HLA-typed donors. Study findings and constraints: Previous analysis showed most TCR beta V segments were productive about 87% or about 30% of the time. Fewer N-insertions (relative to the approximately 670-donor mean) were reportedly seen in an Asian-associated ancestry cluster in a later analysis. It emerged from a later analysis that several of the most significant clusters appeared to be linked to common viral pathogens.

V was pared by 5 bases and J by 8 bases, with 13 bases of the junction left unmatched. This CDR3 region has 16 residues. Germline V gene data show CDR1 as MNHEY and CDR2 as SMNVEV (reference sequence). With 60 Vbeta and 13 Jbeta primers, the PCR was carried out. Assay: immunoSEQ multiplex PCR; the TCRdb copy retains only in-frame clones and omits some. The listing records about 130,000 clones. About this clone itself: No antigen is known for it.

The chain links TRBV27 to TRBJ1-4; 8 bases align to TRBD1. The source of this sequence is a man aged 18 to 30 in good health and CMV-seronegative. Sequencing was carried out using PBMCs. The CDR3 protein is CASSAKYRDRTEKLFF. CDR3 DNA: TGTGCCAGCAGTGCCAAATACCGGGACAGGACCGAAAAACTGTTTTTT.